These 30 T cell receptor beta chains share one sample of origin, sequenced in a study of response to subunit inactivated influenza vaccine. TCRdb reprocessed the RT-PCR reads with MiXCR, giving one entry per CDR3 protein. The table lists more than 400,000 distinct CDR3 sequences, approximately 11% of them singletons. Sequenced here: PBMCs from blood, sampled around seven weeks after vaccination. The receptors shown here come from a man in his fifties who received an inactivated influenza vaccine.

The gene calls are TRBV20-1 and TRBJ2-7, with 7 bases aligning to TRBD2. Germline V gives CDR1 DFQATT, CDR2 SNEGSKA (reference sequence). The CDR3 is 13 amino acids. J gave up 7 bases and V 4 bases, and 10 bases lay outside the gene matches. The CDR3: CSATLGGRGEQYF. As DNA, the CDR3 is TGCAGTGCTACCCTGGGCGGGAGAGGAGAGCAGTACTTC.

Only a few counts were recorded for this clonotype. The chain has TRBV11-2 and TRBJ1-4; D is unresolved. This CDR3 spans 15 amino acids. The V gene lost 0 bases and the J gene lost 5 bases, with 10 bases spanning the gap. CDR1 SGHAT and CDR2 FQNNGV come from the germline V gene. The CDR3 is CASSLDKQRNEKLFF. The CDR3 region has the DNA TGTGCCAGCAGCTTAGATAAGCAGAGAAATGAAAAACTGTTTTTT.

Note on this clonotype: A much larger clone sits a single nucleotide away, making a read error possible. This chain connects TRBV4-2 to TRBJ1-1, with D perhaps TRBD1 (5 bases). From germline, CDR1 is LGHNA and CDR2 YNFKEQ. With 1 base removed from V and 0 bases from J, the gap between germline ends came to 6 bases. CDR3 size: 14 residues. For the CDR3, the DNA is TGTGCCAGCAGCCAAGCGGGGGTGAACACTGAAGCTTTCTTT. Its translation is CASSQAGVNTEAFF.

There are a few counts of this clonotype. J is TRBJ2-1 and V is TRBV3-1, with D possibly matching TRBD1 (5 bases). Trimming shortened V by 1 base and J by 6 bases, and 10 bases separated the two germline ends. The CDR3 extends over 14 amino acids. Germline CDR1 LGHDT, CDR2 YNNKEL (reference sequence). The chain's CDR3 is CASSQGGIFNEQFF. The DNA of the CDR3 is TGTGCCAGCAGCCAAGGGGGCATCTTCAATGAGCAGTTCTTC.

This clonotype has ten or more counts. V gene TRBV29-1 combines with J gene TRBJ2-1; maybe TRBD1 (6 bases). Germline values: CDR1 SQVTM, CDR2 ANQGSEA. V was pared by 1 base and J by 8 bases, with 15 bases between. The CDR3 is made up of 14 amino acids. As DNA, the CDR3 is TGCAGCGTTGAAGGGCTAGAGGGGGTCTATGAGCAGTTCTTC. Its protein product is CSVEGLEGVYEQFF.

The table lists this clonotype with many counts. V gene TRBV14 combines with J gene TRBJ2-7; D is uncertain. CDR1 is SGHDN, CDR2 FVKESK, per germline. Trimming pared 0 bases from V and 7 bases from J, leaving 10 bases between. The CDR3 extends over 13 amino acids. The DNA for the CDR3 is TGTGCCAGCAGCCAAGATCGGTTGAGTGAGCAGTACTTC. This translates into CASSQDRLSEQYF.

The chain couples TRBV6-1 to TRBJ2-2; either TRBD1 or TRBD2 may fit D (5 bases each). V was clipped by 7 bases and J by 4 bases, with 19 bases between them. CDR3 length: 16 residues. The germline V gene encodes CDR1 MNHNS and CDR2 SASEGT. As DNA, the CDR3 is TGTGCCAGCACCCCTAGCCACAGACAGACCACCGGGGAGCTGTTTTTT. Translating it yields CASTPSHRQTTGELFF.

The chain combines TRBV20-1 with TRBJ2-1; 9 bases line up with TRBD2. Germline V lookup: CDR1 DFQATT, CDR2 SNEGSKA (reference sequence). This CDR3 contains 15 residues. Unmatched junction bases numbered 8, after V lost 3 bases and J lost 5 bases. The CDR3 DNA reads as TGCAGTGCTAGCCCCTCGCCTAGCGGGGACAATGAGCAGTTCTTC. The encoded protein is CSASPSPSGDNEQFF.

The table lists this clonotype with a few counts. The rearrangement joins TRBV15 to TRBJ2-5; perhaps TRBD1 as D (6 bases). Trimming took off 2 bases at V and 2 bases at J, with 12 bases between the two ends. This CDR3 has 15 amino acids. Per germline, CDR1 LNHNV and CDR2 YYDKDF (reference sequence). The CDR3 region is CATSRLGQLQETQYF. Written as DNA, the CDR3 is TGTGCCACCAGCAGACTCGGACAGCTGCAAGAGACCCAGTACTTC.

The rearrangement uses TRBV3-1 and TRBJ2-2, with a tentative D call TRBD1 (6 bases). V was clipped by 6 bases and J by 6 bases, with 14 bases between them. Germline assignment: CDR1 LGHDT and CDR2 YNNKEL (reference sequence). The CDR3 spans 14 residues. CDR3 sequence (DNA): TGTGCCAGCAGGGGTACAGGGCTTTCCGGGGAGCTGTTTTTT. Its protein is CASRGTGLSGELFF. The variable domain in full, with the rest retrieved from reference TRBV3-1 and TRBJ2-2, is DTAVSQTPKYLVTQMGNDKSIKCEQNLGHDTMYWYKQDSKKFLKIMFSYNNKELIINETVPNRFSPKSPDKAHLNLHINSLELGDSAVYFCASRGTGLSGELFFGEGSRLTVL.

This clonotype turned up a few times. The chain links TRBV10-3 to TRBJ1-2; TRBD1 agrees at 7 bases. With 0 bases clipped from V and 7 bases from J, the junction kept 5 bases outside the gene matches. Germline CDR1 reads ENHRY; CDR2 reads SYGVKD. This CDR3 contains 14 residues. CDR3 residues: CAISESTGSPGYTF. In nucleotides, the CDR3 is TGTGCCATCAGTGAGTCGACAGGGTCGCCTGGCTACACCTTC.

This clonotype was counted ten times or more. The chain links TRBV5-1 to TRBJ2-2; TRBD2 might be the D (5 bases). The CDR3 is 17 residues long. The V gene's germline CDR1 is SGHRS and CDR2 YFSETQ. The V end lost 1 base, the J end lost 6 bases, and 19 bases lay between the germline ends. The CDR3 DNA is TGCGCCAGCAGCTTGACCGGGTCCCCGGGGATTTCCGGGGAGCTGTTTTTT. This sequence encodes CASSLTGSPGISGELFF. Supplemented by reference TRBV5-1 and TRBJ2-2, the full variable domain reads KAGVTQTPRYLIKTRGQQVTLSCSPISGHRSVSWYQQTPGQGLQFLFEYFSETQRNKGNFPGRFSGRQFSNSRSEMNVSTLELGDSALYLCASSLTGSPGISGELFFGEGSRLTVL.

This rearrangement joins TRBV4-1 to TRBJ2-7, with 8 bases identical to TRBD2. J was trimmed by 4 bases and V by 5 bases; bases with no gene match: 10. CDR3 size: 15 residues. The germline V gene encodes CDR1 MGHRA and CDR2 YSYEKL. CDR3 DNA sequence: TGCGCCAGCAGCAAAGGACTAGCCGCCGCGTACGAGCAGTACTTC. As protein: CASSKGLAAAYEQYF.

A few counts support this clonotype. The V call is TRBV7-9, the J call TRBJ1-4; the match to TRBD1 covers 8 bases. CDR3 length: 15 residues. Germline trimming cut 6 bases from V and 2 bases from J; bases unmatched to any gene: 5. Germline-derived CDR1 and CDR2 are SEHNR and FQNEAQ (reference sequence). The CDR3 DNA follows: TGTGCCAGCAGAAGGACAGGGAGCACTAATGAAAAACTGTTTTTT. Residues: CASRRTGSTNEKLFF.

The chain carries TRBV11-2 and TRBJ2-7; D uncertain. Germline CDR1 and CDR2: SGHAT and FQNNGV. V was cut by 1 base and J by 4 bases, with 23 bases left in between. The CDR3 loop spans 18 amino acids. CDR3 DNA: TGTGCCAGCAGCTTAGGACTTCGGCAGCGAATAGGGTATTACGAGCAGTACTTC. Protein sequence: CASSLGLRQRIGYYEQYF.

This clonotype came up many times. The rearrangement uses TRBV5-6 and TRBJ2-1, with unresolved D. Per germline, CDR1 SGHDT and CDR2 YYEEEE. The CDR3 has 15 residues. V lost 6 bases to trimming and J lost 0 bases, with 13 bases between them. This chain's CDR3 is CASTPAPSSYNEQFF. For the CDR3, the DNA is TGTGCCAGCACCCCAGCCCCAAGCTCCTACAATGAGCAGTTCTTC.

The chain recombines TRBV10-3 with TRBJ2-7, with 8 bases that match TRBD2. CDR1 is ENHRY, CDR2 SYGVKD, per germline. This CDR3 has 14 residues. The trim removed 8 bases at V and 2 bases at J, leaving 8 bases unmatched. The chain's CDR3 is CAIREGERTYEQYF. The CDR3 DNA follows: TGTGCCATCCGGGAGGGGGAACGTACCTACGAGCAGTACTTC.

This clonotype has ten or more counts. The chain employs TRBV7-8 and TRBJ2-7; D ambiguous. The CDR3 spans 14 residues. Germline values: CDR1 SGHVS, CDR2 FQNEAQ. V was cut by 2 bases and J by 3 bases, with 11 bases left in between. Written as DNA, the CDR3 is TGTGCCAGCAGCTTAAGCAACACTTTCTACGAGCAGTACTTC. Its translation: CASSLSNTFYEQYF.

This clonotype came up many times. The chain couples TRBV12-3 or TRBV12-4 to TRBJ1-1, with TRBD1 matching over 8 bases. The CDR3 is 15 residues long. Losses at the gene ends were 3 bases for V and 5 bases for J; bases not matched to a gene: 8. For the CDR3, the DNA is TGTGCCAGCAGTTTCACCTCAGGGGGCAGGACTGAAGCTTTCTTT. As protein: CASSFTSGGRTEAFF.

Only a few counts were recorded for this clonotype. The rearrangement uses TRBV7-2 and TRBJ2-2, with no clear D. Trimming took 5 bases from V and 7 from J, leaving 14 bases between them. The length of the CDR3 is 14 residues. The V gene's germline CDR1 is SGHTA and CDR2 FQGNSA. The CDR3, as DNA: TGTGCCAGCAGCCCCCAAGTAGCTATCGGGGAGCTGTTTTTT. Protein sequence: CASSPQVAIGELFF.

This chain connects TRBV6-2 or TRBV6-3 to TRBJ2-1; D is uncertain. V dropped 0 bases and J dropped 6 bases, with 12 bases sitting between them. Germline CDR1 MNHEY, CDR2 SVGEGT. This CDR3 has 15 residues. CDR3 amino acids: CASSYSQEGRNEQFF. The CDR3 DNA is TGTGCCAGCAGTTACTCACAAGAAGGCCGCAATGAGCAGTTCTTC.

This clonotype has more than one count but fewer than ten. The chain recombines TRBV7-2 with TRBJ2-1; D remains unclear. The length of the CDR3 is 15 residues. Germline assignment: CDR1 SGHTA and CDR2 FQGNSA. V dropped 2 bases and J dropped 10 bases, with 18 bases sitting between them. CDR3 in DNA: TGTGCCAGCAGCTTAAGGGTCACAGTTCCCCACGAGCAGTTCTTC. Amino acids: CASSLRVTVPHEQFF.

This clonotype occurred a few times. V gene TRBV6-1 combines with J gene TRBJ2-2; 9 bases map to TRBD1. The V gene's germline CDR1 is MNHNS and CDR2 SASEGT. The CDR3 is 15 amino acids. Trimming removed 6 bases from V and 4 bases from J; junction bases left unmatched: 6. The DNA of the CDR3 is TGTGCCAGCAGCACGGACAGGGGTGGCACCGGGGAGCTGTTTTTT. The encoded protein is CASSTDRGGTGELFF.

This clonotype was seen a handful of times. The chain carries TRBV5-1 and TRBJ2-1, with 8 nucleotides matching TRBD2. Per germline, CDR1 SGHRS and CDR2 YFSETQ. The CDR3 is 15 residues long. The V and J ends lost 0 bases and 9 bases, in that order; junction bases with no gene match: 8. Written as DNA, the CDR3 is TGCGCCAGCAGCTTGGCCGACCTAGCGGGCGGTGAGCAGTTCTTC. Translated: CASSLADLAGGEQFF.

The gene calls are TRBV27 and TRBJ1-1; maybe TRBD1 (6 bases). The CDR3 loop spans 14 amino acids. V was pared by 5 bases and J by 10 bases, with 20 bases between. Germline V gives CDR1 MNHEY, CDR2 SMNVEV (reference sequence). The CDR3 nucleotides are TGTGCCAGCAGTGCGAGGACAGCCAACGGGGGAGCTTTCTTT. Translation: CASSARTANGGAFF.

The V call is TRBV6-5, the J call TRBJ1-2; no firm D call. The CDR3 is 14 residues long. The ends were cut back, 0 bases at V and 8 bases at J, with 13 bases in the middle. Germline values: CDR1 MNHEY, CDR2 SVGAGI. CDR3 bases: TGTGCCAGCAGTTACTCTTTGCACCGTGAAGGCTACACCTTC. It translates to CASSYSLHREGYTF.

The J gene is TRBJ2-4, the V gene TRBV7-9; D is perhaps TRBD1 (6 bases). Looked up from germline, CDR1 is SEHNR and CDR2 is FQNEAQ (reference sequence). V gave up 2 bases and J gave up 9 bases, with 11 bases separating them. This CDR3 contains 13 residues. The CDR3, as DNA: TGTGCCAGCAGCTTATCAGGGGAGAGCATTCAGTACTTC. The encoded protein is CASSLSGESIQYF.

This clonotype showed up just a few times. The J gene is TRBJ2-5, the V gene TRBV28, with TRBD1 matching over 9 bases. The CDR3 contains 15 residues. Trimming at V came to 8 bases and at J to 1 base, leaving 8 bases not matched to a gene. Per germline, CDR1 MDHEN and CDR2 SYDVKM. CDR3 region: CASGKGQGAQETQYF. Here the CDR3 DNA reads TGTGCCAGCGGGAAGGGACAGGGTGCCCAAGAGACCCAGTACTTC.

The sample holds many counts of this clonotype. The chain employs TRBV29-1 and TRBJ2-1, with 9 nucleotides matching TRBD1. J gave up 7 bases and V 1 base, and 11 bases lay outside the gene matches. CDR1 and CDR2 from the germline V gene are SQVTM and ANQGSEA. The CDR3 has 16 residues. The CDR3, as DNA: TGCAGCGTTGAAGTCCTGACAGGGGGAGTGGGTAATGAGCAGTTCTTC. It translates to CSVEVLTGGVGNEQFF.

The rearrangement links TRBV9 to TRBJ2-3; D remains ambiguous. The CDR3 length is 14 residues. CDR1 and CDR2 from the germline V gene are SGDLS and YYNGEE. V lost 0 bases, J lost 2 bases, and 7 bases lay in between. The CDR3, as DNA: TGTGCCAGCAGCGTAGCGATAGCCACAGATACGCAGTATTTT. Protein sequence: CASSVAIATDTQYF.